This T cell receptor beta chain derives from a study of regulatory T cells in long-lasting Graves disease. Across the study: Graves' patients with a new diagnosis had received antithyroid drugs under 3 months.

The time point denotes: newly diagnosed GD, antithyroid drugs for less than 3 months. Making the TCR library involved RNA that had been extracted from PBMCs. The V gene's germline CDR1 is KGHSH and CDR2 LQKENI. V was shortened by 3 bases and J by 2 bases, with 14 bases between the two germline ends. This CDR3 has 15 amino acids. Findings and limits, study-wide: Persistent disease showed a preference for TRBV28, TRBJ1-2 and TRBJ2-5.

In building TCR beta libraries, iRepertoire HTBI primers were used together with Arm-PCR of CDR3 regions. TCRdb analysed the multiplex PCR reads with MiXCR anew, one entry per CDR3 protein. The table records about 240,000 distinct CDR3 sequences, around 21% of them present only once. The table lists this clonotype with a few counts. Its cognate antigen is unknown. The sequenced sample was peripheral blood mononuclear cells (PBMCs), obtained at new diagnosis, from a patient treated with antithyroid drugs. The sequence derives from a female donor with Graves disease. The chain combines TRBV18 with TRBJ2-7; D is undetermined. CDR3 residues: CASSPSLAQPYEQYF. The DNA for the CDR3 is TGTGCCAGCTCACCCTCCCTGGCTCAACCCTACGAGCAGTACTTC.